This TCR beta chain stems from a study of T cells in Graves' hyperthyroidism and ophthalmopathy. Study information: It was at initial diagnosis, before any treatment, that peripheral blood was collected.

This CDR3 contains 13 residues. V lost 6 bases to trimming and J lost 8 bases; unmatched junction nucleotides: 4. Germline CDR1 and CDR2: SGHAT and FQNNGV. RNA transcripts gave rise to amplified TCR beta CDR3 regions. HTBI primers were used for first-round RT-PCR of the TCR CDR3. TCRdb independently ran MiXCR on the multiplex PCR reads; one entry per CDR3 protein. The table shows some 460,000 distinct CDR3 sequences, with about 15% occurring only once. Patients counted as stable if ophthalmopathy did not develop within 18 months. Hyperthyroidism patients were newly diagnosed, had disease duration under 2 months, and were aged 18 to 65 years.

The clonotype comes from a young woman with Graves' hyperthyroidism. The sequencing input was blood. The chain has TRBV11-2 and TRBJ1-2, with 12 bases aligning to TRBD1. CDR3 sequence reads: CASSLGQGAGYTF. The CDR3 DNA reads as TGTGCCAGCAGTTTGGGACAGGGGGCGGGCTACACCTTC.